This TCR beta chain derives from a study of T cells in Graves' hyperthyroidism and ophthalmopathy. RNA transcripts served as the template for amplifying TCR beta CDR3 regions. First-round RT-PCR targeting the TCR CDR3 was performed with the HTBI primer set. TCRdb used MiXCR to reprocess the multiplex PCR reads, holding one entry per CDR3 protein. The repertoire holds roughly 510,000 distinct CDR3 sequences, with under 25% as singletons. The length of the CDR3 is 15 residues. Unmatched junction bases numbered 5, after V lost 4 bases and J lost 3 bases. The chain couples TRBV12-3 or TRBV12-4 to TRBJ2-7, with 11 bases fitting TRBD2. Material for sequencing was blood. The sequence came from a man aged 18 to 35 with Graves' hyperthyroidism. In DNA, the CDR3 is TGTGCCAGCAGTTCTCTAGCGGGGGGACACTACGAGCAGTACTTC. Its translation: CASSSLAGGHYEQYF.